This TCR beta chain came from a study of blood T cell repertoires in COVID-19. Study-level background: The United States, Italy and Spain supplied acute and convalescent COVID-19 samples. PBMCs, B-cell-depleted T cells, or T cells provided the cDNA or gDNA that made up the material.

In the authors' workflow: For nucleated cells, counts were estimated from reference gene primer amplification. TCRdb's copy holds only in-frame clones and misses some; the assay was immunoSEQ multiplex PCR. V and J calls and clone size are given by that table; D and trimming were obtained from the DNA. Of about 64,000 clones in the sample, about 76% are singletons; the top ten hold around 5%. The CDR3 covers 14 residues. Germline V gene sequence: CDR1 GTSNPN, CDR2 SVGIG (reference sequence). Trimming took off 1 base at V and 1 base at J, with 8 bases between the two ends. The gene calls are TRBV30 and TRBJ1-3, with TRBD1 as a possible D gene (5 bases). This clonotype was sampled from a human donor in a cohort sampled during active COVID-19. Sequenced input: peripheral blood. CDR3 nucleotide sequence: TGTGCCTGGAGTGCCCCAGGGTCTGGAAACACCATATATTTT. As protein: CAWSAPGSGNTIYF.